This T cell receptor beta chain was retrieved from a study of cytomegalovirus exposure and HLA in healthy donors. Study-level results: Later genetic work tied a missense DCLRE1C variant to beta-chain V and J trimming.

Trimming removed 5 bases from V and 6 bases from J; junction bases left unmatched: 9. This CDR3 has 14 residues. Per germline, CDR1 MNHEY and CDR2 SVGAGI. It was with 60 Vbeta and 13 Jbeta primers that the PCR ran. Produced via immunoSEQ multiplex PCR; TCRdb's table is partial and in-frame only. The sample contains some 150,000 clones, roughly 83% of which appear only once. This clone has just a few counts. Its matching antigen is unknown. The sequencing sample was made of PBMCs. The clonotype originates from a human donor in good health. The chain carries TRBV6-5 and TRBJ2-7, with 8 bases lining up with TRBD2. CDR3 protein: CASSAGGRSGEQYF. As DNA, the CDR3 is TGTGCCAGCAGTGCCGGCGGGAGGTCGGGCGAGCAGTACTTC.